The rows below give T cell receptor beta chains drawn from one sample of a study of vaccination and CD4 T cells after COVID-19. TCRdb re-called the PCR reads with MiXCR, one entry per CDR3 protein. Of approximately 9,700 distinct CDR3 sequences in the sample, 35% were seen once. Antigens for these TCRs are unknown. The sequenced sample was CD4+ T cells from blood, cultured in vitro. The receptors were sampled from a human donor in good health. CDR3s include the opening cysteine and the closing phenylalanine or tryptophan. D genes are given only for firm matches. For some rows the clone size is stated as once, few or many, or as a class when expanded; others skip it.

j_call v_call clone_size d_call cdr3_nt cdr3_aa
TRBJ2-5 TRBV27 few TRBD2 TGTGCCAGCAAGGTCCTGGCGGGAGGGAGCAGAGAGACCCAGTACTTC CASKVLAGGSRETQYF
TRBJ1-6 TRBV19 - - TGTGCCACTCGGAGTCCCGCGCTCGGGGGCTATAATTCACCCCTCCACTTT CATRSPALGGYNSPLHF
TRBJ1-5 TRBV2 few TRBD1 TGTGCCAGCAGGAGGGACAGTAATCAGCCCCAGCATTTT CASRRDSNQPQHF
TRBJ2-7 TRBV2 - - TGTGCCAGCAGTGAAGATCGGCGCAGGGACTACGAGCAGTACTTC CASSEDRRRDYEQYF
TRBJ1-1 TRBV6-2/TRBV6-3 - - TGTGCCAGCAGTTACTCAGTCGGGAGGGCCTTGAACACTGAAGCTTTCTTT CASSYSVGRALNTEAFF
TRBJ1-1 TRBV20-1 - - TGCAGTGCAAGTATAGGGGGGGCCCGGAACACTGAAGCTTTCTTT CSASIGGARNTEAFF
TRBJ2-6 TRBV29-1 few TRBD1 TGCAGCGTTGAGGACAGGGCTGGGGCCAACGTCCTGACTTTC CSVEDRAGANVLTF
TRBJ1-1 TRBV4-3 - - TGCGCCAGCAGCCAAGACCCCTTACCAAACACTGAAGCTTTCTTT CASSQDPLPNTEAFF
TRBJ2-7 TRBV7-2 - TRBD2 TGTGCCAGCAGCTTAGACTTTAGCGGGAGGTCCTCCTACGAGCAGTACTTC CASSLDFSGRSSYEQYF
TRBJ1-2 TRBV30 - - TGTGCCTGGGCGCGGGGTGGAGGCTACACCTTC CAWARGGGYTF
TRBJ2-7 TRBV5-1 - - TGCGCCAGCAGCGATGGTGGGCGGTCCTACGAGCAGTACTTC CASSDGGRSYEQYF
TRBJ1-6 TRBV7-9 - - TGTGCCAGCAGCTTTGGGCAGCTAAATTCACCCCTCCACTTT CASSFGQLNSPLHF
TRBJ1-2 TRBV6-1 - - TGTGCCAGCATCGGGCCGGGGATGAACTATGGCTACACCTTC CASIGPGMNYGYTF
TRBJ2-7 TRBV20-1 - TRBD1 TGCAGTGCTACCCGGGACAGGGGATACGAGCAGTACTTC CSATRDRGYEQYF
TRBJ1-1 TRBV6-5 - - TGTGCCAGCAGTTATGGGGCCCCGTGGGACACTGAAGCTTTCTTT CASSYGAPWDTEAFF
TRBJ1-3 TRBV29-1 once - TGCAGCGTCACCGTAGGGAGGGGGAACACCATATATTTT CSVTVGRGNTIYF
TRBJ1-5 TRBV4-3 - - TGCGCCAGCAGCCAAGATGCAGATATTCGTCAGCCCCAGCATTTT CASSQDADIRQPQHF
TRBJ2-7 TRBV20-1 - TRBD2 TGCAGTGCTAGTAACGTAGCGGGGGGCTCCTACGAGCAGTACTTC CSASNVAGGSYEQYF
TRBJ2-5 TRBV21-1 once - TGTGCCAGCAGCAAGAAAACAGGGGAAGAGACCCAGTACTTC CASSKKTGEETQYF
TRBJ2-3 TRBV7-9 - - TGTGCCAGCAGCTTAGGAGGCACTAGCACAGATACGCAGTATTTT CASSLGGTSTDTQYF
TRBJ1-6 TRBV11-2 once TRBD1 TGTGCCAGCAGCGCGGGACAGGGGAATTCACCCCTCCACTTT CASSAGQGNSPLHF
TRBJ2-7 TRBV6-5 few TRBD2 TGTGCCAGCAGTTACTCCTGGCGGGAGAACGAGCAGTACTTC CASSYSWRENEQYF
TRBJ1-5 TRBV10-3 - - TGTGCCATCAGTGAGACCGCGGTTAGCAATCAGCCCCAGCATTTT CAISETAVSNQPQHF
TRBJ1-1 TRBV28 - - TGTGCCAGCAGTCTGGGAGTAGTGAACACTGAAGCTTTCTTT CASSLGVVNTEAFF
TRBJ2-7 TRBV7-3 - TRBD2 TGTGCCAGCAGCTTAGGAGCGGGAGGTCCCTACGAGCAGTACTTC CASSLGAGGPYEQYF
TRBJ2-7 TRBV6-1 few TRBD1 TGTGCCAGCAGCCGCAGACCGGGACAGGGGGCTTTGAAGCAGTACTTC CASSRRPGQGALKQYF
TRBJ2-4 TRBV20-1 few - TGCAGTGCTAGAGATCCATACAGTGAAAACATTCAGTACTTC CSARDPYSENIQYF
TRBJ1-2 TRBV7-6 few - TGTGCCAGCAGCTTAGCGTTGGGTGGTGGCTATGGCTACACCTTC CASSLALGGGYGYTF
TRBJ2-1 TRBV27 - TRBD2 TGTGCCAGCAGTCGCCTAGCGGGGTACAATGAGCAGTTCTTC CASSRLAGYNEQFF
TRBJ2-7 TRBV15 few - TGTGCCACCAGCAGGGGAAGACAAGACTACGAGCAGTACTTC CATSRGRQDYEQYF
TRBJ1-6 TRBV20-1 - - TGCAGTGCTAGCGACTATAATTCACCCCTCCACTTT CSASDYNSPLHF
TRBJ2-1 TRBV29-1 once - TGCAGCGTTGAAAGGCTAGCTAAAGATGAGCAGTTCTTC CSVERLAKDEQFF
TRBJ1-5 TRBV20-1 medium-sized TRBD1 TGCAGTGCTAGAGATCAGGGGACAGGGAATCAGCCCCAGCATTTT CSARDQGTGNQPQHF
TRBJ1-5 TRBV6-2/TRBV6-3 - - TGTGCCAGCAGCCAAAGAGGCAGGGACTACCAGCCCCAGCATTTT CASSQRGRDYQPQHF
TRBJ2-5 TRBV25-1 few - TGTGCCAGCAGTGGCCGGGGTGTCCCCGGGGAGACCCAGTACTTC CASSGRGVPGETQYF
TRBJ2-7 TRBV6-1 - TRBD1 TGTGCCAGCACCCTAGGACAGGGTACTTACGAGCAGTACTTC CASTLGQGTYEQYF
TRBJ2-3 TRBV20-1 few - TGCAGTGCTCCCATCGGCACAGATACGCAGTATTTT CSAPIGTDTQYF
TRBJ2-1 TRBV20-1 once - TGCAGTCCCGACTTAGGCAAGCGCGAGCAGTTCTTC CSPDLGKREQFF
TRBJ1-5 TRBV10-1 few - TGCGCCAGCAGTGGGTCTCTGTATAGCAATCAGCCCCAGCATTTT CASSGSLYSNQPQHF
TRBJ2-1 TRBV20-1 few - TGCAGTGCTATGTCGATAGGGGGTGGGAACAATGAGCAGTTCTTC CSAMSIGGGNNEQFF
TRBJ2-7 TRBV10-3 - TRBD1 TGTGCCATCAGTTTACAGGGGGCGGGCGAGCAGTACTTC CAISLQGAGEQYF
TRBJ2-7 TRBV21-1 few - TGTGCCAGCAGCAGGAGACGTCCACGCGACGAGCAGTACTTC CASSRRRPRDEQYF
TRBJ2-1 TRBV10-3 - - TGTGCCAACTCGATCGACTCCTACAATGAGCAGTTCTTC CANSIDSYNEQFF
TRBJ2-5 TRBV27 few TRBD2 TGTGCCAGCAGCCTGAGACTAGCGGGGGAGACCCAGTACTTC CASSLRLAGETQYF
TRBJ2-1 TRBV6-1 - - TGTGCCAGCAGCCGGGACTCCTCCTACAATGAGCAGTTCTTC CASSRDSSYNEQFF
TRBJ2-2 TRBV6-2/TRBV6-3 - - TGTGCCAGCAGTCAGGGGTTTACCGGGGAGCTGTTTTTT CASSQGFTGELFF
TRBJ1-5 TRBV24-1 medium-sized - TGTGCCACCAGTGCTCCAGGGAATCAGCCCCAGCATTTT CATSAPGNQPQHF
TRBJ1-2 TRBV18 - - TGTGCCAGCTCACCACCCCAGGGAAACTATGGCTACACCTTC CASSPPQGNYGYTF
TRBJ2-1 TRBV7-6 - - TGTGCCAGCAGCTTAGGCTCCCTCCGGAATGAGCAGTTCTTC CASSLGSLRNEQFF
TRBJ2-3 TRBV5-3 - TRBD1 TGTGCCAGAAGCTTGGCCAAGGGACAGGCCCCACAGGAGCAGTATTTT CARSLAKGQAPQEQYF
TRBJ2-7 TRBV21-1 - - TGTGCCAGCAGCAAAGTAGGCCAGATGAGCTCCTACGAGCAGTACTTC CASSKVGQMSSYEQYF
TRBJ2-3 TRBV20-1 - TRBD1 TGCAGTGCTAGGGGACCGGGACAGCAGATTCAGTATTTT CSARGPGQQIQYF